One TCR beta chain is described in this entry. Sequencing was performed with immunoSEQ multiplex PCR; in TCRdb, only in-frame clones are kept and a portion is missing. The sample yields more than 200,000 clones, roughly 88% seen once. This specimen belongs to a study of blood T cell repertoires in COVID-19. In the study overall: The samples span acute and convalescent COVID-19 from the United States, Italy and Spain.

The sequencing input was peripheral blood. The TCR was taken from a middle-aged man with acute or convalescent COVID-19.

The CDR3 spells CASRRGLAGAYEQYF. For the CDR3, the DNA is TGTGCCAGCAGGCGGGGACTAGCGGGAGCTTACGAGCAGTACTTC. This chain uses TRBV6-5 with TRBJ2-7, with 14 bases fitting TRBD2. This CDR3 is built from 15 residues. Trimming removed 6 bases from V and 4 bases from J; junction bases left unmatched: 5. Germline-derived CDR1 and CDR2 are MNHEY and SVGAGI.